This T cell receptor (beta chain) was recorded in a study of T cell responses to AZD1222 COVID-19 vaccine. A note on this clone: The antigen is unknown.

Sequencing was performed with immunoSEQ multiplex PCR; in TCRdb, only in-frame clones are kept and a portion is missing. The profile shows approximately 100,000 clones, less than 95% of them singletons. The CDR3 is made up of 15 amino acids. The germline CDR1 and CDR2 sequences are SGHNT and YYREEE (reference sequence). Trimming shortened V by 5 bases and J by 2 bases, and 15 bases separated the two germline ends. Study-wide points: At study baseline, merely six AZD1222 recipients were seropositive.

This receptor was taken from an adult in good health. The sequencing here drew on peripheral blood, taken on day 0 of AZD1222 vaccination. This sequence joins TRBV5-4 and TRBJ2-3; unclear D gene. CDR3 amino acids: CASSQTSTITDTQYF. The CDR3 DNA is TGTGCCAGCAGTCAGACTTCAACAATCACAGATACGCAGTATTTT.